One and the same sample provided the 5 T cell receptor beta chains below, sequenced in a study of post-analysis software for immune sequencing data. Overall study results and limits: Compared with controls, patients had more of 4 or 5 TRBV segments, including TRBV5-6, TRBV5-1 and TRBV20-1.

What these receptors recognize is not known. Carried by the TCR beta cDNA libraries were unique molecular identifiers. TCRdb reanalysed the PCR reads using MiXCR and keeps one entry per CDR3 protein. The table has almost 700,000 distinct CDR3 sequences, about 60% seen once. Material: blood. These receptors were collected from a girl aged 2 to 10 with multiple sclerosis.

The chain couples TRBV4-3 to TRBJ2-1, with D hard to call. Trimming pared 1 base from V and 0 bases from J, leaving 10 bases between. Germline V gives CDR1 LGHNA, CDR2 YSLEER. The CDR3 covers 16 residues. CDR3 coding DNA: TGCGCCAGCAGCCAAGGACTGACCAGCTCCTACAATGAGCAGTTCTTC. Its protein is CASSQGLTSSYNEQFF.

The chain recombines TRBV12-3 or TRBV12-4 with TRBJ2-1, with a possible D match to TRBD2 (6 bases). V lost 3 bases and J lost 6, with 12 bases in between. The CDR3 loop spans 14 amino acids. In nucleotides, the CDR3 is TGTGCCAGCAGTTTTTTCGGGGGAACCAATGAGCAGTTCTTC. It specifies CASSFFGGTNEQFF.

The chain links TRBV10-3 to TRBJ2-5; no clear D gene. Between the trimmed V and J ends, which lost 2 bases and 3 bases, there was a span of 7 bases. This CDR3 has 13 amino acids. Looked up from germline, CDR1 is ENHRY and CDR2 is SYGVKD. CDR3 DNA sequence: TGTGCCATCAGTGAGCGGAAAGAAGAGACCCAGTACTTC. Protein sequence: CAISERKEETQYF.

The chain carries TRBV12-3 or TRBV12-4 and TRBJ2-1; TRBD2 matches at 12 bases. V lost 7 bases to trimming and J lost 5 bases; unmatched junction nucleotides: 6. The CDR3 loop spans 15 amino acids. The DNA of the CDR3 is TGTGCCAGCATCGTCGGACTAGCGGGGAACAATGAGCAGTTCTTC. Protein: CASIVGLAGNNEQFF.

This rearrangement joins TRBV12-3 or TRBV12-4 to TRBJ2-1; TRBD2 is a possible D gene (6 bases). There are 18 residues in the CDR3. V lost 4 bases, J lost 4 bases, and 23 bases lay in between. This chain's CDR3 is CASSSAGSGPLKYNEQFF. For the CDR3, the DNA is TGTGCCAGCAGTTCCGCCGGTAGCGGACCATTAAAATACAATGAGCAGTTCTTC.